A selection of T cell receptor beta chains follows, all from one sample in a study of blood T cell repertoires in COVID-19. The protocol was immunoSEQ multiplex PCR, while the TCRdb copy is restricted to in-frame clones and leaves out a portion. This table has 100,000 to 150,000 clones, 81% appearing once. The sample taken for sequencing was peripheral blood. These TCRs come from a man younger than 45 with COVID-19, enrolled during active disease. Both conserved end residues are part of each CDR3. Fields, in order: D gene, V gene, J gene, clone size, CDR3 DNA, CDR3 protein. A D gene is named only where the DNA matches it firmly. Clone size is not always given. Where it is, it says once, few, many or a class for expanded clones.

>TRBD1|TRBV4-2|TRBJ2-5|NA
TGTGCCAGCAGCCACCCCGGGACAGGGACGTACCAAGAGACCCAGTACTTC
CASSHPGTGTYQETQYF
>TRBD1|TRBV3-1/TRBV3-2|TRBJ1-5|NA
TGTGCCAGCAGCCCCCGGGACAGGGTTCAGCCCCAGCATTTT
CASSPRDRVQPQHF
>NA|TRBV30|TRBJ2-3|few
TGTGCCTGGAGTGTATTCGGCCTAGCAGCAGATACGCAGTATTTT
CAWSVFGLAADTQYF
>TRBD2|TRBV6-6|TRBJ2-3|NA
TGTGCCAGCAGTTACTCGCGTAAGCGGGGTGAGGATACGCAGTATTTT
CASSYSRKRGEDTQYF
>TRBD2|TRBV11-3|TRBJ2-5|NA
TGTGCCAGCAGCTCCCTCAGGACTAGCTGGGAGACCCAGTACTTC
CASSSLRTSWETQYF
>TRBD1|TRBV5-6|TRBJ1-5|NA
TGTGCCAGCAGCTTGTTTCAGGGACAGGGCGTCAGAGGCAATCAGCCCCAGCATTTT
CASSLFQGQGVRGNQPQHF
>NA|TRBV28|TRBJ2-4|NA
TGTGCCAGCAGTACCCGTGGGAGGGGGGACATTCAGTACTTC
CASSTRGRGDIQYF
>NA|TRBV2|TRBJ1-1|NA
TGTGCCAGCACCCGAGAGGGAGTAGGGAACACTGAAGCTTTCTTT
CASTREGVGNTEAFF
>TRBD1|TRBV6-2/TRBV6-3|TRBJ1-1|NA
TGTGCCAGCAGTTACTCGCGACAGGGTGGCATGAACACTGAAGCTTTCTTT
CASSYSRQGGMNTEAFF
>TRBD2|TRBV15|TRBJ2-3|NA
TGTGCCACCAGCAGAGATATAGCGGGGGCAGGAGATACGCAGTATTTT
CATSRDIAGAGDTQYF
>NA|TRBV10-3|TRBJ1-1|NA
TGTGCCATCAGGACGTCGACAGTCATGAACACTGAAGCTTTCTTT
CAIRTSTVMNTEAFF
>TRBD2|TRBV18|TRBJ2-3|NA
TGTGCCAGCTCACCGACCGGGACTAGCGGTGGAGCAGATACGCAGTATTTT
CASSPTGTSGGADTQYF
>NA|TRBV27|TRBJ2-7|NA
TGTGCCAGCAGTTTATCCCACTCTGCCTACGAGCAGTACTTC
CASSLSHSAYEQYF
>TRBD1|TRBV27|TRBJ2-7|NA
TGTGCCAGCAGTCCTAATCCGGGACAGGGGTACGAGCAGTACTTC
CASSPNPGQGYEQYF
>NA|TRBV14|TRBJ1-4|few
TGTGCCAGCAGCCAAGATTCCCCTCGCAGGGTAGGAGAAAAACTGTTTTTT
CASSQDSPRRVGEKLFF
>NA|TRBV4-1|TRBJ1-2|NA
TGCGCCAGCAGCCAGTCCCCTGCCGCGGGACGGGAGGCCTATGGCTACACCTTC
CASSQSPAAGREAYGYTF
>TRBD1|TRBV6-5|TRBJ2-7|NA
TGTGCCAGCAGTCTCCGGGACAGGGTTAGTTACGAGCAGTACTTC
CASSLRDRVSYEQYF
>NA|TRBV29-1|TRBJ2-1|NA
TGCACCCTTGACAGGAACAATGAGCAGTTCTTC
CTLDRNNEQFF
>NA|TRBV18|TRBJ1-3|NA
TGTGCCAGCTCACAACAGGATTCGGACACCATATATTTT
CASSQQDSDTIYF
>NA|TRBV30|TRBJ2-7|NA
TGTGCCTTGGGACCGACACCCTACGAGCAGTACTTC
CALGPTPYEQYF
>TRBD1|TRBV7-3|TRBJ2-3|NA
TGTGCCAGCAGCCGGGACAGAGCAGATACGCAGTATTTT
CASSRDRADTQYF
>TRBD2|TRBV6-4|TRBJ2-1|few
TGTGCCAGCAGTCTATTAGCGGGAGGTTCGGATGAGCAGTTCTTC
CASSLLAGGSDEQFF